This TCR beta chain appears in the sequencing data of a study of blood T cell repertoires in COVID-19. Overall study context: There were acute and convalescent COVID-19 samples, and they came from the United States, Italy and Spain. T cells, B-cell-depleted T cells, or PBMCs supplied cDNA or gDNA.

CDR3 length equals 18 residues. V dropped 5 bases and J dropped 0 bases, with 19 bases sitting between them. Germline loops: CDR1 LNHDA, CDR2 SQIVND (reference sequence). Authors' analysis steps: The authors estimated nucleated cell counts from reference gene primer amplification. Sequenced by immunoSEQ multiplex PCR; TCRdb stores in-frame clones only, minus some. The D gene and trimming were derived from the DNA, and the V and J assignments and clone size from that table. This table has about 210,000 clones, around 83% appearing once. Sequencing was performed on peripheral blood. The receptor was derived from a man aged 45-65 years with active or convalescent COVID-19. V and J are TRBV19 and TRBJ2-2; D possibly corresponds to TRBD1 (6 bases). The CDR3 DNA follows: TGTGCCAGTAGTCGATCCGCAGGGGCCCGTTCGAACACCGGGGAGCTGTTTTTT. The encoded protein is CASSRSAGARSNTGELFF.